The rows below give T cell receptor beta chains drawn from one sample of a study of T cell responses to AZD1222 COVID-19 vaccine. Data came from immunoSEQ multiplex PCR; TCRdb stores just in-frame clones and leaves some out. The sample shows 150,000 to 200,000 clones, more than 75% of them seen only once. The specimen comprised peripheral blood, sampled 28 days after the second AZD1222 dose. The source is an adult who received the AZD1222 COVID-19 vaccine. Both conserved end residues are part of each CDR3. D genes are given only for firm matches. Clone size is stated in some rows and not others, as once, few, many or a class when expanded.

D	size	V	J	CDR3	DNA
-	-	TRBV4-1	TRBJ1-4	CASSQDRERWTIF	TGCGCCAGCAGCCAAGATAGGGAACGCTGGACCATTTTT
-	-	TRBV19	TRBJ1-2	CASSMGRYGYTF	TGTGCCAGTAGTATGGGGCGATACGGCTACACCTTC
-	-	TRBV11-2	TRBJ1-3	CASSPIMAGGNTIYF	TGTGCCAGCAGCCCCATCATGGCAGGGGGAAACACCATATATTTT
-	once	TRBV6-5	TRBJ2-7	CASRSLTYEQYF	TGTGCCAGCAGAAGTTTAACGTACGAGCAGTACTTC
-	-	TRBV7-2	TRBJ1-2	CASSLIDRQANYGYTF	TGTGCCAGCAGCTTAATTGACAGGCAAGCTAACTATGGCTACACCTTC
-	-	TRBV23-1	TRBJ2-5	CASSQGLGLEETQYF	TGCGCCAGCAGTCAAGGTCTGGGGTTGGAGGAGACCCAGTACTTC
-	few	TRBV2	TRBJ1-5	CASRDTGNQPQHF	TGTGCCAGCCGGGACACCGGCAATCAGCCCCAGCATTTT
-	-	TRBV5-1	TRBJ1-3	CASSSDGYANTIYF	TGCGCCAGCAGCTCCGACGGATACGCAAACACCATATATTTT
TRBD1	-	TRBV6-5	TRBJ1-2	CASNGLDRRDYGYTF	TGTGCCAGCAACGGTTTGGACAGGAGGGACTATGGCTACACCTTC
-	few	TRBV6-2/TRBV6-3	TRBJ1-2	CASSYRGYGYTF	TGTGCCAGCAGTTACAGGGGTTATGGCTACACCTTC
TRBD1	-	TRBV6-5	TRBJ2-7	CASRPGTGPYEQYF	TGTGCCAGCAGGCCCGGGACAGGGCCCTACGAGCAGTACTTC
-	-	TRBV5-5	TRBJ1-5	CASSLAWGGQGNQPQHF	TGTGCCAGCAGCTTGGCCTGGGGGGGGCAGGGCAATCAGCCCCAGCATTTT
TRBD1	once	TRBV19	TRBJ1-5	CASSIWTGGGQPQHF	TGTGCCAGTAGTATTTGGACAGGGGGCGGTCAGCCCCAGCATTTT
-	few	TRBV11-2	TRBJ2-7	CASSLDGRGVVYF	TGTGCCAGCAGCTTAGATGGCCGGGGAGTAGTGTACTTC
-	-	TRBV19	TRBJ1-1	CATGTGRTEAFF	TGTGCCACCGGGACTGGGAGGACTGAAGCTTTCTTT
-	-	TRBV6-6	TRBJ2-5	CASLRLGETQYF	TGTGCCAGCTTGCGGCTAGGTGAGACCCAGTACTTC
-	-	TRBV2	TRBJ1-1	CASTEAFF	TGTGCCAGCACTGAAGCTTTCTTT